This T cell receptor beta chain is from a study of CXCR3-negative and CXCR3-positive naive CD8 T cells. Preparation of TRB cDNA libraries relied on 5' RACE carrying UMI labels. TCRdb reprocessed the 5' RACE reads; each CDR3 protein has one entry and no DNA is given. This sample contains some 130,000 distinct CDR3 sequences. Study-wide points: Hydrophobicity of TRB CDR3s was greater in CXCR3-positive naive cells than in CXCR3-negative naive cells.

Remarks on this clonotype: Its cognate antigen is unknown.

The clonotype comes from a human donor in good health. Some clones in this sample may be carry-over from other donors' samples. The sample taken for sequencing was naive CXCR3- CD8+ T cells from blood. Subset reported: CD45RO-CCR7+CD27+CD95- naive CD8+ T cells lacking CXCR3 (TNR3-).

The CDR3 sequence is CASSLVWTSGETYNEQFF. The chain has TRBV5-1 and TRBJ2-1; the TRBD2 assignment by TCRdb is unverifiable without DNA. Germline assignment: CDR1 SGHRS and CDR2 YFSETQ. The CDR3 runs 18 residues.